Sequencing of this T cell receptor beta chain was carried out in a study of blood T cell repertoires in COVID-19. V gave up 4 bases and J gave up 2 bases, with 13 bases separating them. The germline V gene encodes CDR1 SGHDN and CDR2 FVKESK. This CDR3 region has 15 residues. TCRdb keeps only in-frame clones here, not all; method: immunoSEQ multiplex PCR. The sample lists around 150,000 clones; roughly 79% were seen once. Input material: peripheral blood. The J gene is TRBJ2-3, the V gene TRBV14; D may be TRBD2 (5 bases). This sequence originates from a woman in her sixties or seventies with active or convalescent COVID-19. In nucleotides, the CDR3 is TGTGCCAGCAGCCCAGGACTTTCATTCACAGATACGCAGTATTTT. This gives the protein CASSPGLSFTDTQYF.